This T cell receptor beta chain derives from a study of T cell responses to AZD1222 COVID-19 vaccine. V shed 6 bases, J shed 4 bases, and the junction held 7 bases outside the gene matches. Per the germline V gene, CDR1 is KGHSH and CDR2 is LQKENI. This CDR3 has 17 residues. Concerning this clone itself: Its antigen remains unidentified.

Assay used: immunoSEQ multiplex PCR; TCRdb lists only in-frame clones, some missing. The sample carries about 120,000 clones, approximately 86% recorded once. Study-wide findings and caveats: Seropositive at baseline were only a handful of AZD1222 recipients. Every sample of the repertoires postdated the peak T cell response. Most donors were white British and more were female, and clonal diversity was possibly underestimated. Following two doses of AZD1222, Spike-specific TCR breadth and depth rose.

The clonotype was recovered from an adult in good health. The V and J genes are TRBV18 and TRBJ2-4; the match to TRBD2 covers 15 bases. The material sequenced was peripheral blood, taken on day 0 of AZD1222 vaccination. The CDR3 sequence is CASSPGLAGGAKNIQYF. The CDR3 DNA follows: TGTGCCAGCTCTCCCGGACTAGCGGGGGGGGCAAAAAACATTCAGTACTTC.